Included here is one T cell receptor beta chain sequence, with context. The data were obtained in a study of blood T cell repertoires in COVID-19. Per the original methods: Amplification from reference gene primers served as the basis for estimated nucleated cell counts. TCRdb's copy holds only in-frame clones and misses some; the assay was immunoSEQ multiplex PCR. V, J and clone size derive from that table, while D and trimming were established from the DNA sequence. In the table there are fewer than 450,000 clones, about 90% of which are singletons. Assignment of participants to cohorts was predicated upon participant-reported clinical history. Two negative PCRs, clearance, or symptom resolution characterized the recovered Cohort 3 donors. This CDR3 region has 13 residues. Germline V gives CDR1 MNHEY, CDR2 SMNVEV (reference sequence). Trimming shortened V by 8 bases and J by 5 bases, and 13 bases separated the two germline ends.

V gene TRBV27 combines with J gene TRBJ1-5; unclear D gene. The sequence was obtained from a man between 18 and 35 years old who had recovered from COVID-19. The material sequenced was PBMCs or T cells enriched from blood (not recorded which). The CDR3 coding sequence is TGTGCCAGCTCGGGAGATCCGGATCAGCCCCAGCATTTT. Translation gives CASSGDPDQPQHF.